The present T cell receptor (beta chain) was sequenced within a study of control samples from healthy donors and cancer patients. TCRdb's table, derived via immunoSEQ multiplex PCR, lists solely in-frame clones and lacks some. The sample shows around 120,000 clones, approximately 91% of them seen only once. The source is a woman aged 18-30 years in good health. The sequenced sample consisted of blood.

The CDR3 DNA reads TGTGCCAGTAACCCCGCAGGGGCAAATGAGCAGTTCTTC. Translating it yields CASNPAGANEQFF. J is TRBJ2-1 and V is TRBV19; tentatively, D is TRBD1 (6 bases). The CDR3 spans 13 residues. Germline values: CDR1 LNHDA, CDR2 SQIVND (reference sequence). V lost 7 bases to trimming and J lost 7 bases, with 14 bases between them.